Each of the 9 T cell receptor beta chains below was sequenced from the same sample in a study of T cell changes during pregnancy in multiple sclerosis. Clones were sequenced by immunoSEQ multiplex PCR, and TCRdb holds only the in-frame ones, with some missing. The table includes under 50,000 clones, approximately 87% detected once. This specimen was peripheral blood, taken in the first trimester of pregnancy. The receptors come from a female donor in good health, enrolled as a control in a pregnancy study.

The chain carries TRBV15 and TRBJ2-7; 9 nucleotides line up with TRBD1. Germline loops: CDR1 LNHNV, CDR2 YYDKDF (reference sequence). J gave up 4 bases and V 0 bases, and 4 bases lay outside the gene matches. The CDR3 is made up of 15 amino acids. This CDR3 reads CATSRDDRGGYEQYF. CDR3 DNA sequence: TGTGCCACCAGCAGAGATGACAGGGGGGGTTACGAGCAGTACTTC.

The chain couples TRBV30 to TRBJ2-1, with 10 positions matching TRBD2. Germline V gene sequence: CDR1 GTSNPN, CDR2 SVGIG (reference sequence). Unmatched junction bases numbered 4, after V lost 5 bases and J lost 6 bases. The CDR3 extends over 13 amino acids. CDR3 protein: CAWATSGINEQFF. The CDR3 DNA reads as TGTGCCTGGGCTACTAGCGGGATCAATGAGCAGTTCTTC.

The V gene is TRBV6-5, the J gene TRBJ2-4; the D gene is possibly TRBD1 (8 bases). The CDR3 spans 13 residues. Trimming removed 10 bases from V and 6 bases from J, with 16 bases in between. Germline values: CDR1 MNHEY, CDR2 SVGAGI. The CDR3 sequence is CATNRGGGNIQYF. DNA for the CDR3: TGTGCCACCAACAGGGGGGGAGGAAACATTCAGTACTTC.

This chain uses TRBV2 with TRBJ1-5; possible D gene TRBD1, 5 bases. V dropped 8 bases and J dropped 7 bases, with 12 bases sitting between them. CDR1 and CDR2 from the germline V gene are SNHLY and FYNNEI. The CDR3 length is 12 residues. The CDR3 protein is CASGADGQPQHF. The CDR3 nucleotides are TGTGCCAGCGGGGCGGACGGCCAGCCCCAGCATTTT.

This chain joins TRBV9 and TRBJ2-3; D possibly corresponds to TRBD1 (5 bases). This CDR3 has 13 residues. The germline V gene has CDR1 SGDLS and CDR2 YYNGEE. V was shortened by 2 bases and J by 5 bases, with 9 bases between the two germline ends. The CDR3 DNA reads as TGTGCCAGCAGCGTGACCCAGGGAGATACGCAGTATTTT. This translates into CASSVTQGDTQYF. The full variable domain, in which reference TRBV9 and TRBJ2-3 provide the parts outside the CDR3, is DSGVTQTPKHLITATGQRVTLRCSPRSGDLSVYWYQQSLDQGLQFLIQYYNGEERAKGNILERFSAQQFPDLHSELNLSSLELGDSALYFCASSVTQGDTQYFGPGTRLTVL.

This clone was recorded once. The chain uses TRBV27 and TRBJ2-7; D ambiguous. V lost 4 bases and J lost 8, with 21 bases in between. The CDR3 is 15 amino acids. Germline lookup yields CDR1 MNHEY and CDR2 SMNVEV (reference sequence). This CDR3 is CASSSNHIDIGKQYF. The CDR3 nucleotides read TGTGCCAGCAGTTCTAATCACATAGACATCGGAAAGCAGTACTTC.

The chain links TRBV6-1 to TRBJ2-7, with 7 bases that match TRBD1. V gave up 5 bases and J gave up 1 base; unmatched junction bases: 8. Germline V gives CDR1 MNHNS, CDR2 SASEGT. CDR3 length equals 15 residues. The CDR3 coding sequence is TGTGCCAGCAGTCCTACAGGGGCTTCGTCCTACGAGCAGTACTTC. It specifies CASSPTGASSYEQYF.

This chain links TRBV4-2 with TRBJ2-3; a weak D match, TRBD2 (5 bases). Trimming left V 0 bases short and J 0 bases short, with 16 bases between. Germline V gene sequence: CDR1 LGHNA, CDR2 YNFKEQ. The CDR3 has 18 residues. CDR3 in DNA: TGTGCCAGCAGCCAAGACCCCCTTGGACTCACTAGCACAGATACGCAGTATTTT. Translating it yields CASSQDPLGLTSTDTQYF.

By frequency in the sample, this clone is medium-sized. The chain joins TRBV27 to TRBJ2-7, with 8 bases aligning to TRBD2. Losses at the gene ends were 2 bases for V and 0 bases for J; bases not matched to a gene: 12. Germline CDR1 MNHEY, CDR2 SMNVEV (reference sequence). The CDR3 contains 18 residues. The CDR3 DNA reads as TGTGCCAGCAGTTTACCCGCCCGGACTAGCCGATTCTCCTACGAGCAGTACTTC. Its protein product is CASSLPARTSRFSYEQYF.